The entry below describes one T cell receptor (beta chain). The antigen is undetermined. CDR1 and CDR2 (germline): MGHDK, SYGVNS. The CDR3 contains 15 residues. V was clipped by 1 base and J by 6 bases, with 15 bases between them. The data originate from a study of T cell responses to AZD1222 COVID-19 vaccine. Study results and caveats: Two AZD1222 doses significantly raised spike-specific TCR breadth and depth over controls. Donors were chiefly white British, with a greater number of females, and clonal diversity was perhaps underestimated.

Assay used: immunoSEQ multiplex PCR; TCRdb lists only in-frame clones, some missing. Altogether roughly 150,000 clones are present, around nine tenths being singletons, with the ten largest covering roughly 1.9%. The material sequenced was peripheral blood, taken on day 0 of AZD1222 vaccination. The receptor comes from an adult in good health. This rearrangement joins TRBV25-1 to TRBJ1-1; D remains unclear. The CDR3 DNA sequence: TGTGCCAGCAGTGAATTTACAGCGAGGACGTCTGAAGCTTTCTTT. It codes for CASSEFTARTSEAFF.